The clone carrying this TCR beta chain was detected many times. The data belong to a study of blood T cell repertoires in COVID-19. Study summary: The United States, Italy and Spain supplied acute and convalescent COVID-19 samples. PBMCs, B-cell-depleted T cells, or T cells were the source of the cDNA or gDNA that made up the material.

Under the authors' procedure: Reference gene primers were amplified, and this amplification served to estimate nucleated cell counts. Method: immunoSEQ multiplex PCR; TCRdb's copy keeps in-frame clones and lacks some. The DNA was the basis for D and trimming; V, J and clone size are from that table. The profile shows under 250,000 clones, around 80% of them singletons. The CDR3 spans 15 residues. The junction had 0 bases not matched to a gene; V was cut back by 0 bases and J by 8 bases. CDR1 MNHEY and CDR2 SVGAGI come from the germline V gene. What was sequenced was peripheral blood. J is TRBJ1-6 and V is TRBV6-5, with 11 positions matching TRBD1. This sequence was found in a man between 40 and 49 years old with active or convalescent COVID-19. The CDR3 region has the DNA TGTGCCAGCAGTTACTCGGACAGGGGGCATTCACCCCTCCACTTT. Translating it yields CASSYSDRGHSPLHF.